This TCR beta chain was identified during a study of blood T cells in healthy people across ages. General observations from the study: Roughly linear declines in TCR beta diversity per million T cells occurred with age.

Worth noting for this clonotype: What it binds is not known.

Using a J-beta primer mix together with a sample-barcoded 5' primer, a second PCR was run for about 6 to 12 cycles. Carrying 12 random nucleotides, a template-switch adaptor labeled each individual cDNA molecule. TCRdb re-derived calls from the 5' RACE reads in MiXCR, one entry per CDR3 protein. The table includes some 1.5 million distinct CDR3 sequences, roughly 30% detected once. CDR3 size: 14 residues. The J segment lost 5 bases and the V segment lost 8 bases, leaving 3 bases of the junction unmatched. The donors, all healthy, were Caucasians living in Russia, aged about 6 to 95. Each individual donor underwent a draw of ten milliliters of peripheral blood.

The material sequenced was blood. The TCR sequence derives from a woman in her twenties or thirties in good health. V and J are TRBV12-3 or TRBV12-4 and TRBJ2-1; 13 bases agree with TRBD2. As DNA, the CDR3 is TGTGCCAGCGTGGGACTAGCGGGAAACAATGAGCAGTTCTTC. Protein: CASVGLAGNNEQFF.